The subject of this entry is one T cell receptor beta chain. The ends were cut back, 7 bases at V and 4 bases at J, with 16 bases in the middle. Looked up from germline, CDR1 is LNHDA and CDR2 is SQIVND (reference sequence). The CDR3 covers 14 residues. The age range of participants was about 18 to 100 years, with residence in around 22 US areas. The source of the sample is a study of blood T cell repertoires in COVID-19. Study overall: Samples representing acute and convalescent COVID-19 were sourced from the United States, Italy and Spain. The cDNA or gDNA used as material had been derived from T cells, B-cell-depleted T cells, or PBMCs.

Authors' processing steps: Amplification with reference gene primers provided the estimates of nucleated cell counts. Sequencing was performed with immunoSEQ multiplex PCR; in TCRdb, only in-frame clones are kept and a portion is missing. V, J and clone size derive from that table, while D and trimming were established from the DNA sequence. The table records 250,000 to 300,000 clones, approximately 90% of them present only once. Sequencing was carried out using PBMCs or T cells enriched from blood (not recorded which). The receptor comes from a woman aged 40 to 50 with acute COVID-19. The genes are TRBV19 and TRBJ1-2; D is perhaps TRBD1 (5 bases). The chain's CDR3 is CASIGGGAGYGYTF. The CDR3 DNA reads TGTGCCAGTATCGGGGGAGGGGCGGGCTATGGCTACACCTTC.